These 3 T cell receptor beta chains share one sample of origin, sequenced in a study of post-analysis software for immune sequencing data. Unique molecular identifiers were present in the TCR beta cDNA libraries. MiXCR was run by TCRdb on the PCR reads, yielding one entry per CDR3 protein. The sample includes around 710,000 distinct CDR3 sequences, 35% to 55% of them seen just once. Their specific antigens are unknown. The study, taken as a whole, reports: Controls had lower frequencies than patients of roughly five TRBV segments, which included TRBV5-6, TRBV5-1 and TRBV20-1.

Sequences were obtained from blood. All receptors derive from a girl aged 5-17 years with multiple sclerosis.

Only a few counts were recorded for this clonotype. The chain links TRBV12-3 or TRBV12-4 to TRBJ2-1; 9 nucleotides line up with TRBD2. The CDR3 is 14 amino acids. V gave up 3 bases and J gave up 5 bases; unmatched junction bases: 2. The CDR3 here is CASSFGTSNNEQFF. The CDR3 DNA sequence: TGTGCCAGCAGTTTCGGGACTAGCAACAATGAGCAGTTCTTC.

The genes are TRBV28 and TRBJ1-5; TRBD1 matches at 9 bases. The CDR3 length is 13 residues. The ends lost 6 bases at V and 7 bases at J; junction bases unmatched: 4. The germline CDR1 and CDR2 sequences are MDHEN and SYDVKM. The DNA of the CDR3 is TGTGCCAGCAGGAAAACAGGGGGCCAGCCCCAGCATTTT. It yields the protein CASRKTGGQPQHF.

Only a few counts were recorded for this clonotype. The rearrangement joins TRBV12-3 or TRBV12-4 to TRBJ2-1, with TRBD1 matching 9 bases. The trim removed 3 bases at V and 6 bases at J, leaving 6 bases unmatched. The CDR3 is made up of 15 amino acids. The CDR3 bases are TGTGCCAGCAGTTTTCTACAGGGGGCTGTCAATGAGCAGTTCTTC. Its protein product is CASSFLQGAVNEQFF.